Following are 3 T cell receptor beta chains from one sample sequenced in a study of T cell changes during pregnancy in multiple sclerosis. Assay: immunoSEQ multiplex PCR; the TCRdb copy retains only in-frame clones and omits some. The repertoire holds just under 65,000 clones, with around 96% as singletons. Sequences were derived from CD8+ T cells from peripheral blood mononuclear cells, sampled after pregnancy. These receptors all come from a female donor with multiple sclerosis, enrolled in a pregnancy study.

The rearrangement uses TRBV28 and TRBJ2-5; the match to TRBD2 covers 10 bases. This CDR3 has 15 residues. Losses at the gene ends were 4 bases for V and 2 bases for J; bases not matched to a gene: 4. CDR1 and CDR2 from the germline V gene are MDHEN and SYDVKM. This chain's CDR3 is CASSSRTSGQETQYF. As DNA, the CDR3 is TGTGCCAGCAGTTCCCGGACTAGCGGACAAGAGACCCAGTACTTC.

This chain joins TRBV2 and TRBJ2-5; 9 bases fit TRBD2. The germline gives CDR1 SNHLY, CDR2 FYNNEI. With 2 bases clipped from V and 1 base from J, the junction kept 5 bases outside the gene matches. This CDR3 contains 16 residues. DNA of the CDR3: TGTGCCAGCAGTGAAATGGCTAGCGGGGCCCAAGAGACCCAGTACTTC. It yields the protein CASSEMASGAQETQYF.

The chain uses TRBV7-9 and TRBJ2-1; 9 positions match TRBD2. The CDR3 consists of 14 residues. Germline loops: CDR1 SEHNR, CDR2 FQNEAQ (reference sequence). With V trimmed by 1 base and J by 8 bases, 3 bases remained unmatched. CDR3 residues: CASSLGGLADEQFF. The CDR3 DNA reads TGTGCCAGCAGCTTAGGGGGACTAGCCGATGAGCAGTTCTTC.